Sequencing of this TCR beta chain was carried out in a study of vaccination and CD4 T cells after COVID-19. Study details: Nasal swab PCR had shown SARS-CoV-2 positivity in the convalescent patients (roughly 10 mild cases, one severe case). After vaccination, a few convalescent patients were sampled at day 14 and at days 161 to 241. The cells in question were stimulated using overlapping spike peptides derived from SARS-CoV-2, HCoV-NL63, HCoV-OC43 and HCoV-229E.

The time point: late sampling 161 to 241 days after vaccination in a few convalescent patients. The treatment here: approximately nine-day PBMC culture with coronavirus spike peptide pools or control peptides (ViraFEST assay). Cultures used two million PBMCs per well, approximately 9.8 IU/ml IL-2 and 8.5 to 10 ug/ml peptides. With 1 base removed from V and 5 bases from J, the gap between germline ends came to 12 bases. CDR3 size: 14 residues. CDR1 and CDR2 (germline): SGHNT, YENEEA. This clonotype was observed a few times. Antigen: not known. The Oncomine TCR Beta short-read assay generated sequence data from the DNA of cultured CD4+ T cells. TCRdb processed the PCR reads anew with MiXCR; each CDR3 protein has one entry. Here the sample spans tens of thousands of distinct CDR3 sequences, approximately 30% being singletons.

The source is a human donor who had recovered from COVID-19. The chain employs TRBV11-3 and TRBJ2-7; maybe TRBD1 (5 bases). This specimen consisted of CD4+ T cells from blood, cultured in vitro, obtained about 7 months after SARS-CoV-2 vaccination. In DNA form, the CDR3 reads TGTGCCAGCAGCTTAGTCAGGGCTGGGCACGAGCAGTACTTC. It translates to CASSLVRAGHEQYF.